These 14 T cell receptor beta chains originate from one sample sequenced in a study of cytomegalovirus exposure and HLA in healthy donors. The PCR ran on 60 Vbeta and 13 Jbeta primers. TCRdb's table, derived via immunoSEQ multiplex PCR, lists solely in-frame clones and lacks some. In the table there are around 130,000 clones, more than 60% of which are singletons. Sequenced: PBMCs. The source of these receptors is a woman in her thirties or forties in good health and CMV-seropositive.

This chain links TRBV27 with TRBJ1-5, with unresolved D. Trimming took 8 bases from V and 4 from J, leaving 12 bases between them. CDR1 MNHEY and CDR2 SMNVEV come from the germline V gene (reference sequence). CDR3 length: 13 residues. The CDR3 DNA follows: TGTGCCAGCCGGAAAGCGGGGAATCAGCCCCAGCATTTT. Translated, it gives CASRKAGNQPQHF.

The gene calls are TRBV5-1 and TRBJ2-5; D is perhaps TRBD1 (6 bases). Germline CDR1 SGHRS, CDR2 YFSETQ. CDR3 length: 14 residues. Deletions cut 0 bases from V and 2 bases from J, with 8 bases between. CDR3 coding DNA: TGCGCCAGCAGCTTGGGAGGACAGCAAGAGACCCAGTACTTC. Amino acid sequence: CASSLGGQQETQYF.

This clone was counted only a few times. The J gene is TRBJ2-2, the V gene TRBV7-2; D call uncertain. The CDR3 has 14 residues. Between the trimmed V and J ends, which lost 1 base and 4 bases, there was a span of 7 bases. The V gene's germline CDR1 is SGHTA and CDR2 FQGNSA. This CDR3 reads CASSLVYSTGELFF. For the CDR3, the DNA is TGTGCCAGCAGCTTAGTATACAGCACCGGGGAGCTGTTTTTT.

V usage is TRBV2 and J usage is TRBJ2-1, with 9 nucleotides matching TRBD2. V gave up 3 bases and J gave up 9 bases; unmatched junction bases: 6. Germline V gene data show CDR1 as SNHLY and CDR2 as FYNNEI. This CDR3 has 14 residues. Here the CDR3 reads CASSENSGGSEQFF. In DNA, the CDR3 is TGTGCCAGCAGTGAGAATAGCGGGGGCAGTGAGCAGTTCTTC.

This clone has only a few counts. This chain uses TRBV18 with TRBJ2-1; 11 bases map to TRBD2. The CDR3 length is 16 residues. The germline V gene has CDR1 KGHSH and CDR2 LQKENI. Germline trimming cut 4 bases from V and 4 bases from J; bases unmatched to any gene: 6. The DNA for the CDR3 is TGTGCCAGCTCACTACTAGCGGGAGAAGAGTACAATGAGCAGTTCTTC. Protein sequence: CASSLLAGEEYNEQFF. The whole variable domain, filled in from reference TRBV18 and TRBJ2-1, reads NAGVMQNPRHLVRRRGQEARLRCSPMKGHSHVYWYRQLPEEGLKFMVYLQKENIIDESGMPKERFSAEFPKEGPSILRIQQVVRGDSAAYFCASSLLAGEEYNEQFFGPGTRLTVL.

V usage is TRBV7-2 and J usage is TRBJ1-5; no firm D call. The CDR3 runs to 15 residues. The germline CDR1 and CDR2 sequences are SGHTA and FQGNSA. V gave up 2 bases and J gave up 2 bases, with 10 bases separating them. Here the CDR3 reads CASSLQWAGNQPQHF. For the CDR3, the DNA is TGTGCCAGCAGCTTACAATGGGCTGGCAATCAGCCCCAGCATTTT.

The chain couples TRBV5-1 to TRBJ2-1, with 10 bases identical to TRBD2. CDR1 and CDR2 from the germline V gene are SGHRS and YFSETQ. The trim removed 3 bases at V and 2 bases at J, leaving 2 bases unmatched. This CDR3 region has 15 residues. DNA of the CDR3: TGCGCCAGCAGCTCTAGCGGGGGCCCCTACAATGAGCAGTTCTTC. Translating gives CASSSSGGPYNEQFF.

The chain couples TRBV9 to TRBJ1-2; D not resolved. V gave up 0 bases and J gave up 8 bases, with 20 bases separating them. The CDR3 spans 16 residues. Germline V gives CDR1 SGDLS, CDR2 YYNGEE. CDR3 nucleotides: TGTGCCAGCAGCGTAGAAGAGAGGAAGGCAGTCGGAGGCTACACCTTC. Protein: CASSVEERKAVGGYTF. Combining the CDR3 with reference TRBV9 and TRBJ1-2 gives the whole variable domain DSGVTQTPKHLITATGQRVTLRCSPRSGDLSVYWYQQSLDQGLQFLIQYYNGEERAKGNILERFSAQQFPDLHSELNLSSLELGDSALYFCASSVEERKAVGGYTFGSGTRLTVV.

This clone has just a few counts. The chain carries TRBV5-1 and TRBJ2-2, with a weak D call TRBD2 (5 bases). Trimming removed 4 bases at V and 4 bases at J, with 8 bases between. CDR3 length: 13 residues. Germline-derived CDR1 and CDR2 are SGHRS and YFSETQ. DNA for the CDR3: TGCGCCAGCAGCAACCGGGGCACCGGGGAGCTGTTTTTT. It yields the protein CASSNRGTGELFF.

The chain employs TRBV19 and TRBJ1-2; 9 bases are shared with TRBD1. Losses at the gene ends were 5 bases for V and 8 bases for J; bases not matched to a gene: 3. CDR3 length: 12 amino acids. Germline CDR1 LNHDA, CDR2 SQIVND (reference sequence). CDR3 bases: TGTGCCAGTAGTGGGACAGGGAGCGGCTACACCTTC. This encodes CASSGTGSGYTF.

This clone has only one observation. The rearrangement joins TRBV27 to TRBJ1-4; 9 positions match TRBD1. Trimming removed 6 bases from V and 3 bases from J; junction bases left unmatched: 8. Germline CDR1 is MNHEY and CDR2 is SMNVEV (reference sequence). The CDR3 contains 16 residues. This CDR3 reads CASSRNRQGANEKLFF. The CDR3 coding sequence is TGTGCCAGCAGCCGAAATCGACAGGGGGCTAATGAAAAACTGTTTTTT.

The chain carries TRBV4-3 and TRBJ1-2; TRBD1 matches 8 bases. This CDR3 spans 14 amino acids. CDR1 and CDR2 (germline): LGHNA, YSLEER. J was trimmed by 4 bases and V by 4 bases; bases with no gene match: 5. CDR3 protein: CASSPAGTGYGYTF. The CDR3, as DNA: TGCGCCAGCAGCCCGGCCGGGACAGGCTATGGCTACACCTTC.

The CDR3 sequence: CASSMRDRDNGYTF. The CDR3 bases are TGTGCCAGTAGTATGAGGGACAGGGACAATGGCTACACCTTC. The gene calls are TRBV19 and TRBJ1-2, with TRBD1 identical over 9 bases. After removal of 3 bases from V and 6 bases from J, the junction contained 5 bases not matched to a gene. The CDR3 length is 14 residues. Germline CDR1 reads LNHDA; CDR2 reads SQIVND (reference sequence).

To note about this clone: Other DNA sequences in this specimen translate into the identical CDR3. The chain is built from TRBV6-5 and TRBJ2-5; a weak D match, TRBD1 (6 bases). Germline V gene sequence: CDR1 MNHEY, CDR2 SVGAGI. V was trimmed by 6 bases and J by 2 bases, leaving 7 bases between them. This CDR3 is 12 amino acids long. The chain's CDR3 is CASSGQQETQYF. DNA for the CDR3: TGTGCCAGCAGCGGACAGCAAGAGACCCAGTACTTC.